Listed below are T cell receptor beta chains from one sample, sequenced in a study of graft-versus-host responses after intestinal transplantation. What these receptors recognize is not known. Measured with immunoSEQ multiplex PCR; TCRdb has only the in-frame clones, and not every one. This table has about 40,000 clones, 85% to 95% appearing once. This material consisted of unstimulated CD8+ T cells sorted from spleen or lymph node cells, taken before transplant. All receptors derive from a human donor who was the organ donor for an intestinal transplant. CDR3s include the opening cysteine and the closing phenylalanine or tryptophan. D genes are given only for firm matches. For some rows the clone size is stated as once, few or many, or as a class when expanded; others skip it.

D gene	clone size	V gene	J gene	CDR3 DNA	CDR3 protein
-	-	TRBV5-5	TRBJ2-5	TGTGCCAGCAGCCTCGGACAAAACTGGGAGACCCAGTACTTC	CASSLGQNWETQYF
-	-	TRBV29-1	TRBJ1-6	TGCAGCGTTGTCACGTGGATGGGAACCCTCCACTTT	CSVVTWMGTLHF
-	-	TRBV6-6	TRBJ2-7	TGTGCCAGCAGTTACTCCTCGGGGGAGAACTCCTACGAGCAGTACTTC	CASSYSSGENSYEQYF
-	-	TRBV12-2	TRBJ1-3	TGTGCAAGTCGCTTAGTTCGGGGGAAAATGAGCTCTGGAAACACCATATATTTT	CASRLVRGKMSSGNTIYF
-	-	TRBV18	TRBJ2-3	TGTGCCAGCTCACCAGATGTCGGTTCAGATACGCAGTATTTT	CASSPDVGSDTQYF
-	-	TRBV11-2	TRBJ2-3	TGTGCCAGCAGCTTTGTGGGGGGTGCGACAGATACGCAGTATTTT	CASSFVGGATDTQYF
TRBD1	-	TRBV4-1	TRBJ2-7	TGCGCCAGCAGCCAAGATAGGGACAGGGGGTACGAGCAGTACTTC	CASSQDRDRGYEQYF
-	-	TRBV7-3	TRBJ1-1	TGTGCCAGCAGTGCGCAAGGGCGGCACACTGAAGCTTTCTTT	CASSAQGRHTEAFF
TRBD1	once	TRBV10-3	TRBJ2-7	TGTGCCATCGTGTCGGACAGGGACCACGAGCAGTACTTC	CAIVSDRDHEQYF
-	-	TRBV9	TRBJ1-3	TGTGCCAGCAGCAACCAACAGGGAACTGGAAACACCATATATTTT	CASSNQQGTGNTIYF
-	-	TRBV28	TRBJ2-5	TGTGCCAGCAGGTACCGGGCTCCCGAAGAGACCCAGTACTTC	CASRYRAPEETQYF
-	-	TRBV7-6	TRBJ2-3	TGTGCCAGCAGCTTAGATTATTTT	CASSLDYF
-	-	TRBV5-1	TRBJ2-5	TGCGCCAGCAGCTTAGACTTGGAGACCCAGTACTTC	CASSLDLETQYF
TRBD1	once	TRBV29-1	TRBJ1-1	TGCAGCGTTGAGGGGACAGACACTGAAGCTTTCTTT	CSVEGTDTEAFF
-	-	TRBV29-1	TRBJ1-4	TGCAGCGTTGAATTTTGGGATCAAGGGGGGGCTAATGAAAAACTGTTTTTT	CSVEFWDQGGANEKLFF
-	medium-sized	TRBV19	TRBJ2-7	TGTGCCAGTAGTCCAGGGGTGAGCGAGCAGTACTTC	CASSPGVSEQYF
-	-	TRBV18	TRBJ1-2	TGTGCCAGCTCACCACTGAAGGGGGTCTCGTACTATGGCTACACCTTC	CASSPLKGVSYYGYTF
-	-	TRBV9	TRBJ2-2	TGTGCCAGCAGCGTAGGACAGAACACCGGGGAGCTGTTTTTT	CASSVGQNTGELFF
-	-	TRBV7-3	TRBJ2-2	TGTGCCAGCAGCCACCACCCCCTATTACCGCTGAACACCGGGGAGCTGTTTTTT	CASSHHPLLPLNTGELFF
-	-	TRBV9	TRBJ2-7	TGTGCCAGCAGCGTTCAGGGGGGGTCCTACGAGCAGTACTTC	CASSVQGGSYEQYF
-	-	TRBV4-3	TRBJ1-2	TGCGCCAGCAGCCCGTTAGAGGGGCAGTACTATGGCTACACCTTC	CASSPLEGQYYGYTF
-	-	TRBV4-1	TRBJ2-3	TGCGCCAGCAGCCAATCACAGGTCACAGATACGCAGTATTTT	CASSQSQVTDTQYF
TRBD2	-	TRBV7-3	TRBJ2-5	TGTGCCAGCAGCTTGATTGCGGGGGTCGGTGAGACCCAGTACTTC	CASSLIAGVGETQYF
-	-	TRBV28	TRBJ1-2	TGTGCCAGCAGCTTACAGCGTAAGGATTTCTATGGCTACACCTTC	CASSLQRKDFYGYTF
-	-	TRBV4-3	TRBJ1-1	TGCGCCAGCAGCCAAGATGGGGTAGTCACTGAAGCTTTCTTT	CASSQDGVVTEAFF
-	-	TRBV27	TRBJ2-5	TGTGCCAGCAGTTTGGCAGCCCAAGAGACCCAGTACTTC	CASSLAAQETQYF
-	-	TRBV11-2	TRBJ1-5	TGTGCCAGCAGCTTAAGGAGCAATCAGCCCCAGCATTTT	CASSLRSNQPQHF